The rows below give T cell receptor beta chains drawn from one sample of a study of graft-versus-host responses after intestinal transplantation. No antigen is known for these receptors. Profiling relied on immunoSEQ multiplex PCR, and the TCRdb table lists in-frame clones only, not all of them. Found here are about 90,000 clones, about 93% of them singletons; the top ten hold 0.45% to 0.6%. The starting material was unstimulated CD8+ T cells sorted from spleen or lymph node cells, obtained before intestinal transplant. The source of these receptors is a human donor who received an intestinal transplant. Each CDR3 is given with its conserved first and last residue. A D gene is named only where the DNA matches it firmly. Expanded clones are given a class, and other clones once, few, many or no size at all.

v_gene	abundance	j_gene	d_gene	CDR3aa	CDR3nt
TRBV27	.	TRBJ2-7	.	CASSPMGGSPEQYF	TGTGCCAGCAGTCCCATGGGGGGTAGCCCCGAGCAGTACTTC
TRBV19	once	TRBJ1-2	.	CASSIGVWRGYTF	TGTGCCAGTAGTATAGGAGTTTGGAGGGGCTACACCTTC
TRBV6-1	.	TRBJ1-1	.	CASSEPRGAYTEAFF	TGTGCCAGCAGTGAACCCCGGGGGGCGTACACTGAAGCTTTCTTT
TRBV5-1	.	TRBJ1-2	.	CASSLTRWGANYGYTF	TGCGCCAGCAGCTTAACCCGGTGGGGGGCTAACTATGGCTACACCTTC
TRBV2	.	TRBJ2-7	TRBD1	CASSPGQIYEQYF	TGTGCCAGCAGCCCGGGACAGATTTACGAGCAGTACTTC
TRBV27	.	TRBJ2-1	TRBD2	CASSSNLAGEQFF	TGTGCCAGCAGTTCCAACCTAGCGGGGGAGCAGTTCTTC
TRBV10-2	.	TRBJ2-1	TRBD2	CASSDRLAGYNEQFF	TGCGCCAGCAGTGATAGACTAGCGGGCTACAATGAGCAGTTCTTC
TRBV4-2	.	TRBJ1-2	TRBD1	CASSQGTGPGYTF	TGTGCCAGCAGCCAAGGGACAGGGCCTGGCTACACCTTC
TRBV6-6	.	TRBJ2-1	TRBD2	CASRILAGTYNEQFF	TGTGCCAGCAGAATCCTAGCGGGAACTTACAATGAGCAGTTCTTC
TRBV18	.	TRBJ1-5	TRBD1	CASSLPPGQGASWGQPQHF	TGTGCCAGCTCCCTACCTCCGGGACAGGGGGCTTCGTGGGGTCAGCCCCAGCATTTT
TRBV19	.	TRBJ2-5	.	CASSISSGDVQETQYF	TGTGCCAGTAGTATATCGTCAGGGGACGTCCAAGAGACCCAGTACTTC
TRBV6-6	few	TRBJ1-1	.	CASIPMDNMNTEAFF	TGTGCCAGCATACCTATGGACAATATGAACACTGAAGCTTTCTTT
TRBV7-9	.	TRBJ2-3	TRBD1	CASSSDSGQVHGTQYF	TGTGCCAGCAGCTCCGATTCCGGACAGGTTCATGGTACGCAGTATTTT
TRBV29-1	once	TRBJ2-1	.	CSVDINEQFF	TGCAGCGTTGATATCAATGAGCAGTTCTTC
TRBV27	.	TRBJ2-3	TRBD2	CASSWGGGLTDTQYF	TGTGCCAGCAGTTGGGGCGGGGGTTTAACAGATACGCAGTATTTT
TRBV19	.	TRBJ2-1	TRBD2	CASSLLSGLAAEIDNEQFF	TGTGCCAGTAGTCTCCTTTCGGGACTAGCGGCCGAAATAGACAATGAGCAGTTCTTC
TRBV28	.	TRBJ2-1	TRBD2	CASSLVTSGIYNEQFF	TGTGCCAGCAGTTTGGTAACTAGCGGGATTTACAATGAGCAGTTCTTC
TRBV30	once	TRBJ2-7	TRBD2	CACTGTSGYEQYF	TGTGCCTGCACCGGGACTAGCGGCTACGAGCAGTACTTC
TRBV6-1	.	TRBJ1-2	TRBD1	CASSEEVIGGFSYGYTF	TGTGCCAGCAGTGAAGAAGTCATAGGGGGCTTTAGCTATGGCTACACCTTC
TRBV28	.	TRBJ2-1	TRBD1	CASTSDRDPYNEQFF	TGTGCCAGCACCTCGGACAGGGACCCCTACAATGAGCAGTTCTTC
TRBV7-3	.	TRBJ2-1	TRBD1	CASSLGQGMSSYNEQFF	TGTGCCAGCAGCTTAGGACAGGGTATGAGCTCCTACAATGAGCAGTTCTTC
TRBV19	.	TRBJ1-2	.	CASSMSTPGGYTF	TGTGCCAGTAGTATGTCTACCCCGGGGGGCTACACCTTC
TRBV18	.	TRBJ2-1	TRBD2	CASSPLASGSLYNEQFF	TGTGCCAGCTCACCTCTTGCTAGCGGTTCCCTCTACAATGAGCAGTTCTTC
TRBV6-1	.	TRBJ2-7	.	CASSDGPISYEQYF	TGTGCCAGCAGTGATGGGCCGATCTCCTACGAGCAGTACTTC
TRBV7-9	.	TRBJ2-1	TRBD2	CASRLAGIYNEQFF	TGTGCCAGCAGACTAGCGGGGATCTACAATGAGCAGTTCTTC
TRBV5-6	.	TRBJ2-1	.	CASSVYSNEQFF	TGTGCCAGCAGCGTTTACAGTAATGAGCAGTTCTTC
TRBV29-1	.	TRBJ1-2	.	CSVEDGKKYGYTF	TGCAGCGTTGAGGACGGGAAAAAATATGGCTACACCTTC
TRBV19	.	TRBJ1-1	TRBD1	CASSIVRQGGTEAFF	TGTGCCAGTAGTATAGTTCGACAGGGGGGCACTGAAGCTTTCTTT
TRBV6-1	.	TRBJ2-7	TRBD1	CASPTGGEQYF	TGTGCCAGCCCAACAGGGGGCGAGCAGTACTTC
TRBV4-2	.	TRBJ1-2	TRBD1	CASSQEGQKYGYTF	TGTGCCAGCAGCCAAGAGGGACAGAAGTATGGCTACACCTTC
TRBV19	once	TRBJ2-1	.	CASSISRVNEQFF	TGTGCCAGTAGTATTTCCAGGGTCAATGAGCAGTTCTTC
TRBV27	.	TRBJ1-2	.	CASSLTPAYGYTF	TGTGCCAGCAGTTTAACTCCCGCCTATGGCTACACCTTC
TRBV5-1	.	TRBJ1-1	.	CASSFLGGTEAFF	TGCGCCAGCAGCTTTCTCGGGGGGACTGAAGCTTTCTTT
TRBV7-9	.	TRBJ2-3	TRBD1	CASSPLTGGIADTQYF	TGTGCCAGCAGCCCCCTGACAGGGGGCATCGCAGATACGCAGTATTTT
TRBV6-5	.	TRBJ2-7	TRBD2	CASRERASGNYEQYF	TGTGCCAGCAGGGAAAGGGCTAGCGGGAACTACGAGCAGTACTTC
TRBV5-4	.	TRBJ1-1	.	CASKDLGETEAFF	TGTGCCAGCAAAGACCTCGGGGAAACTGAAGCTTTCTTT
TRBV30	.	TRBJ2-2	.	CAGEGVGTGELFF	TGTGCCGGAGAAGGGGTCGGTACCGGGGAGCTGTTTTTT
TRBV6-5	.	TRBJ2-1	TRBD2	CASSLTSGSLREQFF	TGTGCCAGCAGCTTGACTAGCGGGAGTCTACGGGAGCAGTTCTTC
TRBV14	.	TRBJ1-1	TRBD1	CASSQVQGANTEAFF	TGTGCCAGCAGCCAAGTACAGGGGGCGAACACTGAAGCTTTCTTT
TRBV6-5	.	TRBJ2-1	.	CASRVGLNSYNEQFF	TGTGCCAGCAGAGTCGGACTTAACTCCTACAATGAGCAGTTCTTC
TRBV11-2	.	TRBJ2-7	TRBD1	CASSLGLRGPYEQYF	TGTGCCAGCAGCTTAGGCCTCAGGGGGCCCTACGAGCAGTACTTC
TRBV6-1	.	TRBJ2-5	.	CASSEMTEQYF	TGTGCCAGCAGTGAAATGACAGAGCAGTACTTC
TRBV9	.	TRBJ2-2	.	CASSESGEGGELFF	TGTGCCAGCAGCGAGTCAGGGGAAGGCGGGGAGCTGTTTTTT
TRBV2	.	TRBJ2-7	.	CASSEGRIYEQYF	TGTGCCAGCAGTGAAGGCAGAATCTACGAGCAGTACTTC
TRBV9	.	TRBJ1-1	TRBD1	CASSATGTGVTEAFF	TGTGCCAGCAGCGCAACCGGGACAGGGGTTACTGAAGCTTTCTTT